This T cell receptor (beta chain) was sequenced in a study of beta chain features in type 1 diabetes. Study-level information: Age and gender were similar between patients and healthy donors, as were cell yields.

As to this clone: Its antigen is unidentified.

Isolated RNA was reverse transcribed in full, so expressed TCRB transcripts were sequenced. Sequencing used immunoSEQ multiplex PCR; TCRdb keeps in-frame clones, though not all of them. Of fewer than 400,000 clones listed, approximately 10% are singletons. Study observations and caveats: Across all four CD4+ subsets, people with type 1 diabetes showed modestly shorter TCRB CDR3s.

Trimming left V 4 bases short and J 8 bases short, with 18 bases between. Germline CDR1 reads SGDLS; CDR2 reads YYNGEE. This CDR3 has 14 amino acids. Donors contributed one heparinised blood draw apiece, averaging around 120 mL. The sequenced sample consisted of central memory CD4+ T cells from blood. This TCR was recovered from a man aged 30 to 39 with type 1 diabetes. J is TRBJ1-2 and V is TRBV9, with D possibly matching TRBD1 (5 bases). The CDR3 protein is CASSSRDGTGGYTF. The CDR3 nucleotides read TGTGCCAGCAGCAGCCGGGACGGGACTGGGGGCTACACCTTC.